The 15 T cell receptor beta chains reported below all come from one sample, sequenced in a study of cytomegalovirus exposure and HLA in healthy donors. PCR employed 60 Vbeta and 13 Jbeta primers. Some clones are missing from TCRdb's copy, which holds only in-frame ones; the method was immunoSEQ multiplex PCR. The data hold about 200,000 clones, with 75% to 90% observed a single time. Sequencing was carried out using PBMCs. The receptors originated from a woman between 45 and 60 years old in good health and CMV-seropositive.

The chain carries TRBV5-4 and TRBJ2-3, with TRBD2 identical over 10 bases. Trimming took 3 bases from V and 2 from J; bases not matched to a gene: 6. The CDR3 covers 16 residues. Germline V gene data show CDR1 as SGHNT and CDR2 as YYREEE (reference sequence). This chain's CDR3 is CASSSGLAANTDTQYF. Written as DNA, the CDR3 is TGTGCCAGCAGCTCCGGACTAGCGGCAAACACAGATACGCAGTATTTT. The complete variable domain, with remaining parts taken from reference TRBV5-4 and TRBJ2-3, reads ETGVTQSPTHLIKTRGQQVTLRCSSQSGHNTVSWYQQALGQGPQFIFQYYREEENGRGNFPPRFSGLQFPNYSSELNVNALELDDSALYLCASSSGLAANTDTQYFGPGTRLTVL.

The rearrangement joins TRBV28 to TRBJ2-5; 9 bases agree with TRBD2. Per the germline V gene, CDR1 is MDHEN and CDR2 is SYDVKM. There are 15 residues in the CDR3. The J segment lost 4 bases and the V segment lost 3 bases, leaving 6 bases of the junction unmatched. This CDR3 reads CASSFSAGGGETQYF. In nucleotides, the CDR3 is TGTGCCAGCAGTTTTTCAGCGGGGGGCGGAGAGACCCAGTACTTC.

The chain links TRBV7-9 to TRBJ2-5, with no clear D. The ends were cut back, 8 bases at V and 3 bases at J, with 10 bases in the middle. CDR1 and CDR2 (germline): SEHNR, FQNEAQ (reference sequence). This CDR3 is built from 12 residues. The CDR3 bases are TGTGCCAGCCGACAACTGGAAGAGACCCAGTACTTC. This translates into CASRQLEETQYF.

The CDR3 loop is CASSQNSEQFF. CDR3 sequence (DNA): TGTGCCAGCAGCCAGAACAGTGAGCAGTTCTTC. The chain joins TRBV14 to TRBJ2-1; D is unclear. The CDR3 has 11 residues. Germline CDR1 and CDR2: SGHDN and FVKESK. V was clipped by 3 bases and J by 9 bases, with 6 bases between them.

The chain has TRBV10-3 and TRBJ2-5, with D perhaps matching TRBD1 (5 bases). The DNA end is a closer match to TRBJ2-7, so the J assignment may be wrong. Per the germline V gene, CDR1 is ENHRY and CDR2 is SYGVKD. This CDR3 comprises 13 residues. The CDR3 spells CAITSDISYEQYF. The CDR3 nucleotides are TGTGCCATCACCTCGGACATTTCCTACGAGCAGTACTTC.

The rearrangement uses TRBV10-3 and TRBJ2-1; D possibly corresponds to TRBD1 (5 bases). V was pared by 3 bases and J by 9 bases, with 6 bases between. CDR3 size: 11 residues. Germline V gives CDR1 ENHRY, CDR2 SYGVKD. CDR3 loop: CAISEGVEQFF. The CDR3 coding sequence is TGTGCCATCAGTGAAGGGGTTGAGCAGTTCTTC.

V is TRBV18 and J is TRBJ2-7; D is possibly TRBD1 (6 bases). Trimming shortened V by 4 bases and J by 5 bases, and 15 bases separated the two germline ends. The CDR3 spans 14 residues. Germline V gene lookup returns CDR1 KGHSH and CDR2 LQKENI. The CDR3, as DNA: TGTGCCAGCTCACTTGGGGGCGTCCCGAACGAGCAGTACTTC. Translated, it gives CASSLGGVPNEQYF.

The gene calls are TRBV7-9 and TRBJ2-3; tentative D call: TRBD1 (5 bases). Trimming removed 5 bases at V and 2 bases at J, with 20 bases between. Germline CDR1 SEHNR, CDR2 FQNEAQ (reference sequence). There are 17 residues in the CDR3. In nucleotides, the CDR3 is TGTGCCAGCAGCCGCCCACTGGAACAGGCCCTCACAGATACGCAGTATTTT. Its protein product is CASSRPLEQALTDTQYF.

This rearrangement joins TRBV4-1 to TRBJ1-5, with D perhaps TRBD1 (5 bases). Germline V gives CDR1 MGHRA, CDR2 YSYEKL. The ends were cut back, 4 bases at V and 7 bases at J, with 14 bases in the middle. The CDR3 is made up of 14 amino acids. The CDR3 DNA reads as TGCGCCAGCAGCCCCCTTGGCAGGGCCCAGCCCCAGCATTTT. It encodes CASSPLGRAQPQHF.

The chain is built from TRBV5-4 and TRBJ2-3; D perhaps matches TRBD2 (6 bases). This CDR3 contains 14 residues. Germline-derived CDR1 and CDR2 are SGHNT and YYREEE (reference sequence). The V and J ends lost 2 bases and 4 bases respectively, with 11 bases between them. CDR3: CASSLYGGSDTQYF. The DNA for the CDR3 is TGTGCCAGCAGCTTATACGGGGGATCAGATACGCAGTATTTT. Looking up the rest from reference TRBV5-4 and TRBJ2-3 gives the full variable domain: ETGVTQSPTHLIKTRGQQVTLRCSSQSGHNTVSWYQQALGQGPQFIFQYYREEENGRGNFPPRFSGLQFPNYSSELNVNALELDDSALYLCASSLYGGSDTQYFGPGTRLTVL.

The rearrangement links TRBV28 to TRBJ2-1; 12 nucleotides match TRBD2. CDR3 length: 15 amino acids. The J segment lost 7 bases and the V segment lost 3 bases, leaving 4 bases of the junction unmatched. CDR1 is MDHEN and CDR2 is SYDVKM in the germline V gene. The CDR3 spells CASSFASGGGNEQFF. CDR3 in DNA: TGTGCCAGCAGTTTCGCTAGCGGGGGGGGGAATGAGCAGTTCTTC.

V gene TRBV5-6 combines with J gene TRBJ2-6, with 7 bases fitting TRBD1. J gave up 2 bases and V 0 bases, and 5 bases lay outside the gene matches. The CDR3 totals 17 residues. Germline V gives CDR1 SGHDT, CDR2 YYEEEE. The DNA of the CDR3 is TGTGCCAGCAGCTTGGCGGACAGGTTGGCTGGGGCCAACGTCCTGACTTTC. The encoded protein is CASSLADRLAGANVLTF. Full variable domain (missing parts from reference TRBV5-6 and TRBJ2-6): DAGVTQSPTHLIKTRGQQVTLRCSPKSGHDTVSWYQQALGQGPQFIFQYYEEEERQRGNFPDRFSGHQFPNYSSELNVNALLLGDSALYLCASSLADRLAGANVLTFGAGSRLTVL.

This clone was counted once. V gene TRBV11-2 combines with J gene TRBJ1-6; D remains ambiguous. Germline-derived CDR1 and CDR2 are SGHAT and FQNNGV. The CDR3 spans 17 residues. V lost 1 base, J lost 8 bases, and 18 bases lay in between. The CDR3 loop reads CASSLAPRVSGDSPLHF. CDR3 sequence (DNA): TGTGCCAGCAGCTTAGCTCCCCGGGTTTCGGGTGATTCACCCCTCCACTTT.

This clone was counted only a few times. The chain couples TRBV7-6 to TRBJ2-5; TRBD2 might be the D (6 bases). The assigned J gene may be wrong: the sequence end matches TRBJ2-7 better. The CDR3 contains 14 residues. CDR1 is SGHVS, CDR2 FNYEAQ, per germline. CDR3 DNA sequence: TGTGCCAGCAGCCCCCCGGGACTTCCCAACGAGCAGTACTTC. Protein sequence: CASSPPGLPNEQYF.

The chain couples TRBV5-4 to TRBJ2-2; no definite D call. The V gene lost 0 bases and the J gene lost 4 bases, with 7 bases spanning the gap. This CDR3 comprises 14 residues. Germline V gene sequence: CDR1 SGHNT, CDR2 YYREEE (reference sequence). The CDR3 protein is CASSLATATGELFF. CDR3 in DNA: TGTGCCAGCAGCTTGGCCACAGCCACCGGGGAGCTGTTTTTT.